This T cell receptor beta chain was observed in a study of blood T cell repertoires in COVID-19. Study-wide background: Researchers got acute and convalescent COVID-19 samples from the United States, Italy and Spain.

Germline assignment: CDR1 MNHEY and CDR2 SVGAGI. The CDR3 covers 13 residues. V shed 0 bases and J shed 4 bases, with 6 bases lying between them. Data came from immunoSEQ multiplex PCR; TCRdb stores just in-frame clones and leaves some out. The profile covers 120,000 to 150,000 clones, with roughly 84% appearing a single time and around two fifths taken by the ten largest. The V call is TRBV6-5, the J call TRBJ1-2; unclear D gene. This TCR came from a human donor in a cohort sampled during active COVID-19. Sequenced input: peripheral blood. CDR3 bases: TGTGCCAGCAGTTACTCAGCGTCCTATGGCTACACCTTC. This translates into CASSYSASYGYTF.